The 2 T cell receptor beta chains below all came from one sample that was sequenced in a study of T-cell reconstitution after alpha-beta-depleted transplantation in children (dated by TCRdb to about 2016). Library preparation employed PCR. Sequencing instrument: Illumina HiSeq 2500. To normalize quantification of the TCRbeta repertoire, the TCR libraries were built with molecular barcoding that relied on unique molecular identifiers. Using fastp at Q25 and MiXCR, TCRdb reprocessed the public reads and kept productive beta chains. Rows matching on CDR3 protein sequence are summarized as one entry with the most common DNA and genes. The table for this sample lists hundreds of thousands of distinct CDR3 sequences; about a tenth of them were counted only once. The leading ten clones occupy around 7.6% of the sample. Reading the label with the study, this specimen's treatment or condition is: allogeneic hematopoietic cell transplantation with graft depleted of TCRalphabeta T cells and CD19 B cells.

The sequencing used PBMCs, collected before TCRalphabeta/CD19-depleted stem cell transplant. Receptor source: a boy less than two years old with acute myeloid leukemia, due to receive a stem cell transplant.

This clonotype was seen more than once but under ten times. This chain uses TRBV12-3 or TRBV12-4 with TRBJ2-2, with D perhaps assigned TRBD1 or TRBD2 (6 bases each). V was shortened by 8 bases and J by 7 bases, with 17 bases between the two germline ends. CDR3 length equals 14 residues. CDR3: CASWGAGVNGELFF. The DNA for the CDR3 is TGTGCCAGCTGGGGGGCAGGGGTAAACGGGGAGCTGTTTTTT.

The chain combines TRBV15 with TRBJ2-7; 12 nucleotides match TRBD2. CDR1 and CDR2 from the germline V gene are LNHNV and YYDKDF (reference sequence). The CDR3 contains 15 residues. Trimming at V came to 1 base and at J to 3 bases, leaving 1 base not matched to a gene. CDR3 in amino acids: CATSRGTSGIYEQYF. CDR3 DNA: TGTGCCACCAGCAGAGGGACTAGCGGGATCTACGAGCAGTACTTC.